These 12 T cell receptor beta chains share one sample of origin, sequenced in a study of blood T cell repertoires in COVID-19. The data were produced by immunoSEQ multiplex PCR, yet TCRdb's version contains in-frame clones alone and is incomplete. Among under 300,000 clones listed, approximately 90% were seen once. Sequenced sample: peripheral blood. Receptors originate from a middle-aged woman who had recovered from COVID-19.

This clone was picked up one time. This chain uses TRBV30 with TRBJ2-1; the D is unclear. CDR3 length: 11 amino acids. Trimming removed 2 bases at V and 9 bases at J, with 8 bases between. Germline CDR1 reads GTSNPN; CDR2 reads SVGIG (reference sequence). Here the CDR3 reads CAWSHLLEQFF. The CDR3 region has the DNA TGTGCCTGGAGTCACTTACTTGAGCAGTTCTTC.

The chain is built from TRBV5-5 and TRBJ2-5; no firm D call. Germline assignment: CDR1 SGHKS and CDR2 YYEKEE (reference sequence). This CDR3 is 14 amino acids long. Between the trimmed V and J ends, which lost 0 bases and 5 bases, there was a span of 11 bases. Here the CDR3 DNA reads TGTGCCAGCAGCTTGGGTGGTAGTTGGGAGACCCAGTACTTC. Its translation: CASSLGGSWETQYF.

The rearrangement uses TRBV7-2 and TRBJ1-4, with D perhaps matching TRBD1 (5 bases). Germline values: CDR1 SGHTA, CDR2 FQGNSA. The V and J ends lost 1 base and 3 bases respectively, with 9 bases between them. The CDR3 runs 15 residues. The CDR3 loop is CASSLGGAANEKLFF. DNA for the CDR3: TGTGCCAGCAGCTTAGGCGGGGCAGCTAATGAAAAACTGTTTTTT.

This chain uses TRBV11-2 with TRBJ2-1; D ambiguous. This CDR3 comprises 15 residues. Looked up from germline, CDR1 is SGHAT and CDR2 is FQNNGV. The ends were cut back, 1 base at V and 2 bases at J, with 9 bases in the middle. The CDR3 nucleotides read TGTGCCAGCAGCTTAGGTTCTAGAGCCTACAATGAGCAGTTCTTC. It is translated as CASSLGSRAYNEQFF.

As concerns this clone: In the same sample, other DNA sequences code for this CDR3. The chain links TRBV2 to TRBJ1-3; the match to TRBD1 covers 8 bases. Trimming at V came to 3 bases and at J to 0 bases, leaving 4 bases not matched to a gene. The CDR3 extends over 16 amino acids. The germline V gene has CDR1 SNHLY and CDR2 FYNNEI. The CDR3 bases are TGTGCCAGCAGTGAGGGGACAGGCAACTCTGGAAACACCATATATTTT. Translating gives CASSEGTGNSGNTIYF.

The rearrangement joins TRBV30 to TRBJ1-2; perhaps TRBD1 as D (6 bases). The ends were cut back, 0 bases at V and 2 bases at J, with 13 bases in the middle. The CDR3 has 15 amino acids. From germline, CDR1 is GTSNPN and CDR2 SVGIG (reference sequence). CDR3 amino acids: CAWSVARGRNYGYTF. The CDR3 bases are TGTGCCTGGAGTGTAGCCAGGGGAAGGAACTATGGCTACACCTTC.

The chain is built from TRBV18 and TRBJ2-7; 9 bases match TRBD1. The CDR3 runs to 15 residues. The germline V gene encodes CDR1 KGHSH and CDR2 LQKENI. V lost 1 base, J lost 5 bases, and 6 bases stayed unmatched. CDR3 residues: CASSPRDRVSNEQYF. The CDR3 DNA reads TGTGCCAGCTCACCACGGGACAGGGTGTCTAACGAGCAGTACTTC. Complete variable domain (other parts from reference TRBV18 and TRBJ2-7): NAGVMQNPRHLVRRRGQEARLRCSPMKGHSHVYWYRQLPEEGLKFMVYLQKENIIDESGMPKERFSAEFPKEGPSILRIQQVVRGDSAAYFCASSPRDRVSNEQYFGPGTRLTVT.

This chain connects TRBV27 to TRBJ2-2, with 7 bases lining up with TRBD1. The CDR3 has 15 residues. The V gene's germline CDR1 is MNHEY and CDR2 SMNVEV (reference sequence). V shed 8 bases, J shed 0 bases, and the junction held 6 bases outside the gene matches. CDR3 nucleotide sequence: TGTGCCAGCGACCTCGGGACAGCGAACACCGGGGAGCTGTTTTTT. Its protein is CASDLGTANTGELFF.

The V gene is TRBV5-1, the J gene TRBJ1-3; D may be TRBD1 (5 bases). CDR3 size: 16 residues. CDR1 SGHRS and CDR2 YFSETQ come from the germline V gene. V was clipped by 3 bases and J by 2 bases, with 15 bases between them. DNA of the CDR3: TGCGCCAGCAGCTACGCCCCCGGGGGGGCTGGAAACACCATATATTTT. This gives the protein CASSYAPGGAGNTIYF. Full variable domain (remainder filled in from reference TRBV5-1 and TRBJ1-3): KAGVTQTPRYLIKTRGQQVTLSCSPISGHRSVSWYQQTPGQGLQFLFEYFSETQRNKGNFPGRFSGRQFSNSRSEMNVSTLELGDSALYLCASSYAPGGAGNTIYFGEGSWLTVV.

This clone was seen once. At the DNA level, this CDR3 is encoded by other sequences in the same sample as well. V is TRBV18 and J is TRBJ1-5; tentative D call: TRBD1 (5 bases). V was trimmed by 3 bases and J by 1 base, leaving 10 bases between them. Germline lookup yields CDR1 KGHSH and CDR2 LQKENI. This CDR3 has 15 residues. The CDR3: CASSPRGGSNQPQHF. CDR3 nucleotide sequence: TGTGCCAGCTCACCCCGGGGGGGGAGCAATCAGCCCCAGCATTTT. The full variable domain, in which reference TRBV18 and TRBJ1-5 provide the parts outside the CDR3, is NAGVMQNPRHLVRRRGQEARLRCSPMKGHSHVYWYRQLPEEGLKFMVYLQKENIIDESGMPKERFSAEFPKEGPSILRIQQVVRGDSAAYFCASSPRGGSNQPQHFGDGTRLSIL.

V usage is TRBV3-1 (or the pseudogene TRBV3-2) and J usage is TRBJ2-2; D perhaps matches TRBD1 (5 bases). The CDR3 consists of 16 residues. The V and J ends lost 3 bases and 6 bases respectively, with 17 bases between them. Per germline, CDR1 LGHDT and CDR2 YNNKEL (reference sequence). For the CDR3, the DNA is TGTGCCAGCAGCCAGGGCAGGGCCCCCGTCCCCGGGGAGCTGTTTTTT. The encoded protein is CASSQGRAPVPGELFF.

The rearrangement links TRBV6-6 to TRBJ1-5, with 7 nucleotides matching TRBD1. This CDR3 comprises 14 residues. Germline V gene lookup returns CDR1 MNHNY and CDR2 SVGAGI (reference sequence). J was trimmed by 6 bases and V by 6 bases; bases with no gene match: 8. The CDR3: CASSQDRAGQPQHF. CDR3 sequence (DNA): TGTGCCAGCAGCCAAGACAGGGCGGGTCAGCCCCAGCATTTT.